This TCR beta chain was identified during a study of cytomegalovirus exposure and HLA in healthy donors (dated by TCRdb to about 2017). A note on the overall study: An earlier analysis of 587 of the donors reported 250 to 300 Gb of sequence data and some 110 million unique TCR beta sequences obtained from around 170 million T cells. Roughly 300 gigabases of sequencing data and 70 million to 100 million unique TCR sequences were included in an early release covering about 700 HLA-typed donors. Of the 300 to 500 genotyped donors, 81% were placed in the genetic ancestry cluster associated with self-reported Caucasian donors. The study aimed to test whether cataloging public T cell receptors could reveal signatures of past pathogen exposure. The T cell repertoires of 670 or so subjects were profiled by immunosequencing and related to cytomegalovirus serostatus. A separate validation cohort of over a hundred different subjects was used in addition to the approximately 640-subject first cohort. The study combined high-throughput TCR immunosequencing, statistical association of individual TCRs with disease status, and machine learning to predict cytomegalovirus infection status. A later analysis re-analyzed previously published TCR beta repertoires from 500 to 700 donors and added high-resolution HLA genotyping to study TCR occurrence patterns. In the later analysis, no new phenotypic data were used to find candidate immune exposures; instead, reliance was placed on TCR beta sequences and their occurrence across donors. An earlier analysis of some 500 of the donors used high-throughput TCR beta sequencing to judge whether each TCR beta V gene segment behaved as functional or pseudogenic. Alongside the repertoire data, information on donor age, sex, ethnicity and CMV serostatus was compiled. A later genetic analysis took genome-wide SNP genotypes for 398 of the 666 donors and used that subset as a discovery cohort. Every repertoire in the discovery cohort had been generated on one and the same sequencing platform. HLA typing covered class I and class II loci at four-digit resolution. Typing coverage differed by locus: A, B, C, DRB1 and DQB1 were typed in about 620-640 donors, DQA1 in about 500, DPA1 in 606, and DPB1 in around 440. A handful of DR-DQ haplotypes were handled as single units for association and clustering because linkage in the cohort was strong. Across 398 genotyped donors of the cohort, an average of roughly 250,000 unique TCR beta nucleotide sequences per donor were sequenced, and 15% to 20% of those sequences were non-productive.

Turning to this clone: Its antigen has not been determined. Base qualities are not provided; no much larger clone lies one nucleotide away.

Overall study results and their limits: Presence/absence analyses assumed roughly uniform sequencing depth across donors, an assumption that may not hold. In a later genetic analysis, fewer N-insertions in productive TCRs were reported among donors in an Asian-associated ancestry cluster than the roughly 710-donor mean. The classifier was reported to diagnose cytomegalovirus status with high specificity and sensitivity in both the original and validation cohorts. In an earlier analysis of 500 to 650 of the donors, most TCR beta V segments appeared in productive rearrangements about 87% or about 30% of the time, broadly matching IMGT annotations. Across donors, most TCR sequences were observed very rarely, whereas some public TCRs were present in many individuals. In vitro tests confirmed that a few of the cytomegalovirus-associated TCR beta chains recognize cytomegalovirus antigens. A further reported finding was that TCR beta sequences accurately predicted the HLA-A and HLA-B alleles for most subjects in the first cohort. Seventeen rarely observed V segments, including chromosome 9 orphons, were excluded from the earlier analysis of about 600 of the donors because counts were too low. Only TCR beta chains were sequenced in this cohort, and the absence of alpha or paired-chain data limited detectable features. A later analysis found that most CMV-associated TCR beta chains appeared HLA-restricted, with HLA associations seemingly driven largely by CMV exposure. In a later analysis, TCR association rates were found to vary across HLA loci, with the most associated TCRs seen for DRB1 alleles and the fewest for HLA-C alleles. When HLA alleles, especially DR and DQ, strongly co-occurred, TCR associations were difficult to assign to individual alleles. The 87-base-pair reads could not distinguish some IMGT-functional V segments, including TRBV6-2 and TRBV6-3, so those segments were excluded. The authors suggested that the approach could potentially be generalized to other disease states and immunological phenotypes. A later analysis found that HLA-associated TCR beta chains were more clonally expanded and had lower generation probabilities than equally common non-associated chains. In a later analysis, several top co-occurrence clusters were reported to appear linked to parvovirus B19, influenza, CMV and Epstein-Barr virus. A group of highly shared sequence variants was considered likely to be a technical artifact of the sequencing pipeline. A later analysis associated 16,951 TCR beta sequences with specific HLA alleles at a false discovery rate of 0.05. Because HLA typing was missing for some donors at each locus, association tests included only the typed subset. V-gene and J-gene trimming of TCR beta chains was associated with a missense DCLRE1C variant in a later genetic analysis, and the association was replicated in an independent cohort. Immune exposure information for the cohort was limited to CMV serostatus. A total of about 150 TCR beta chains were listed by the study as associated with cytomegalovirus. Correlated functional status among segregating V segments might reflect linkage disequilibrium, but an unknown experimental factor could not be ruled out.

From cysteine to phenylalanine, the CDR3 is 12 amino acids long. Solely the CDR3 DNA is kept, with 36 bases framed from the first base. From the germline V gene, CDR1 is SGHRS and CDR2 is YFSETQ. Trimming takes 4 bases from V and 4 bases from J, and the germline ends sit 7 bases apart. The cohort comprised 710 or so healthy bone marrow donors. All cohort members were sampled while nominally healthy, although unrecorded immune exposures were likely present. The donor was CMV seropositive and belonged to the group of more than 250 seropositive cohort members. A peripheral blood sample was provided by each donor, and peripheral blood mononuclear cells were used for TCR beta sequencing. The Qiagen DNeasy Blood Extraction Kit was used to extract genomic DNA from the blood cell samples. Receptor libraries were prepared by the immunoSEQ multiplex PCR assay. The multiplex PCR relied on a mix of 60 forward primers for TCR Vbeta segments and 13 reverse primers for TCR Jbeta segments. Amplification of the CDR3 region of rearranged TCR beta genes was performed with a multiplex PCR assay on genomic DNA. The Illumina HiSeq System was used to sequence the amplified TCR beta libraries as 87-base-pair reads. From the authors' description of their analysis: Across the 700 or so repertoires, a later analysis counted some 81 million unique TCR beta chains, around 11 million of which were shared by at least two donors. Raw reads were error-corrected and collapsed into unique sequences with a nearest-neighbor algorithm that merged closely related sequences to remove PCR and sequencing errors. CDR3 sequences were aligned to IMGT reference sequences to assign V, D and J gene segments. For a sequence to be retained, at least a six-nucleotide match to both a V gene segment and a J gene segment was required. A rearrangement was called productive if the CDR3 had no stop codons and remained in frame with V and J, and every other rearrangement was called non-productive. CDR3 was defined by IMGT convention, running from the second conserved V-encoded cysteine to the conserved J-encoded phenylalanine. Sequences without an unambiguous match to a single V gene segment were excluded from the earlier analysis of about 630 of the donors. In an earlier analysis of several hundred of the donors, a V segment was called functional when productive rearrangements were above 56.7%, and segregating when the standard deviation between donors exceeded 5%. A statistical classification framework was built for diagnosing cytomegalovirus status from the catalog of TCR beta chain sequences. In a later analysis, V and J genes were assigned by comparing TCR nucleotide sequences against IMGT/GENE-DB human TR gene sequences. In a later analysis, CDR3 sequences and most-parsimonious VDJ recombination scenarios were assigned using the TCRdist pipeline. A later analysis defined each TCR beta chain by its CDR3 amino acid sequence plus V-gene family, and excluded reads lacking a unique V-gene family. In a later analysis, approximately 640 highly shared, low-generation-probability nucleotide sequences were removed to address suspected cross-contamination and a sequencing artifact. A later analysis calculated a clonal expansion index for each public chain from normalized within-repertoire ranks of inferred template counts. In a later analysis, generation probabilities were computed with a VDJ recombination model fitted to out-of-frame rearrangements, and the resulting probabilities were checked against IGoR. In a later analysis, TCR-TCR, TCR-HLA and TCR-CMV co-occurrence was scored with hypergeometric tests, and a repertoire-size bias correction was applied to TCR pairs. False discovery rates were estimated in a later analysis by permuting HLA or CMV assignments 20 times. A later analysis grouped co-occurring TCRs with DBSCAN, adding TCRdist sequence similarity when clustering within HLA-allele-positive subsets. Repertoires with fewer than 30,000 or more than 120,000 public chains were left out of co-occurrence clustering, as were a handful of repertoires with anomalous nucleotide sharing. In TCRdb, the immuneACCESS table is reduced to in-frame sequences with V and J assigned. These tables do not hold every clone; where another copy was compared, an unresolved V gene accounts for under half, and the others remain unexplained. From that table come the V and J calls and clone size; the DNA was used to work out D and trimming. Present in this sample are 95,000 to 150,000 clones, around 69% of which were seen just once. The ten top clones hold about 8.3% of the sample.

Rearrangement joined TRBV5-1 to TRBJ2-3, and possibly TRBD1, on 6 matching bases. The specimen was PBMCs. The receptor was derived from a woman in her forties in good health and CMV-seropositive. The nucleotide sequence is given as TGCGCCAGCAGCCCAGGGGCAGATACGCAGTATTTT. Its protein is CASSPGADTQYF.